What follows is one T cell receptor (beta chain) and its context. This sample stems from a study of blood T cell repertoires in COVID-19. Study summary: The analysed material was cDNA or gDNA that came from T cells, B-cell-depleted T cells, or PBMCs.

In the original workflow: Estimates of nucleated cell counts were drawn from the amplification of reference gene primers. TCRdb's table, derived via immunoSEQ multiplex PCR, lists solely in-frame clones and lacks some. D and trimming were read from the DNA, whereas the V and J calls and clone size are those reported in that table. The data hold about 62,000 clones, with around 74% observed a single time. The ends lost 4 bases at V and 8 bases at J; junction bases unmatched: 4. CDR1 is SQVTM and CDR2 is ANQGSEA in the germline V gene. This CDR3 contains 11 residues. The chain links TRBV29-1 to TRBJ1-2; TRBD1 matches 7 bases. The specimen sequenced was peripheral blood. This receptor was taken from a woman between 50 and 59 years old with active or convalescent COVID-19. As DNA, the CDR3 is TGCAGCGTTGGCAGGGGGGTCGGCTACACCTTC. This translates into CSVGRGVGYTF.